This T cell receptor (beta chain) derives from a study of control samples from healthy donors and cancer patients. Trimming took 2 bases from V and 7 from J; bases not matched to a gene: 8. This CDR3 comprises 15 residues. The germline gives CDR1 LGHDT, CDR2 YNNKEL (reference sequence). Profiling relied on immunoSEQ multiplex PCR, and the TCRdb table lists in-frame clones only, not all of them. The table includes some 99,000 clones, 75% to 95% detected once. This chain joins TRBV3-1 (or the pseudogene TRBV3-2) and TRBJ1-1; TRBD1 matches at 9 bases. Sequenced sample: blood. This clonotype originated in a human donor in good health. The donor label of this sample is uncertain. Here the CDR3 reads CASSQPGQGVGEAFF. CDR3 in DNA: TGTGCCAGCAGCCAACCGGGACAGGGAGTTGGTGAAGCTTTCTTT.